These 4 T cell receptor beta chains originate from one sample sequenced in a study. Cells sorted as Tregs were CD4+, CD25+ and CD127-/low. One entry per CDR3 protein, called by TCRdb with MiXCR from the 5' RACE reads. This table has around 50,000 distinct CDR3 sequences, roughly 25% appearing once. Specimen: tumor-infiltrating Tregs sorted from the breast tumor. The receptor source for this set is a female donor with breast cancer.

This clonotype is medium-sized in the sample. The chain recombines TRBV4-1 with TRBJ2-5, with TRBD2 identical over 12 bases. V was clipped by 1 base and J by 4 bases; unmatched bases: 13. The CDR3 is made up of 19 amino acids. CDR1 and CDR2 from the germline V gene are MGHRA and YSYEKL. Written as DNA, the CDR3 is TGCGCCAGCAGCCAAGGGGGTAGGGCTAGCGGGAGGGCCCGAGAGACCCAGTACTTC. Translating gives CASSQGGRASGRARETQYF.

The chain combines TRBV20-1 with TRBJ1-2; tentative D call: TRBD1 (5 bases). Germline lookup yields CDR1 DFQATT and CDR2 SNEGSKA (reference sequence). This CDR3 region has 14 residues. V was shortened by 1 base and J by 0 bases, with 9 bases between the two germline ends. CDR3 amino acids: CSARVPGPNYGYTF. In nucleotides, the CDR3 is TGCAGTGCTAGAGTCCCAGGGCCTAACTATGGCTACACCTTC.

This clonotype was observed a few times. The gene calls are TRBV12-3 or TRBV12-4 and TRBJ1-2; tentative D call: TRBD1 (6 bases). V lost 2 bases and J 8 bases, leaving 12 bases between the germline ends. This CDR3 has 13 amino acids. The CDR3 DNA reads as TGTGCCAGCAGTTTAACAGGCCAGGGGGGCTACACCTTC. Amino acids: CASSLTGQGGYTF.

This clonotype turned up a few times. This rearrangement joins TRBV5-5 to TRBJ2-7; 8 bases agree with TRBD1. This CDR3 contains 15 residues. The junction had 8 bases not matched to a gene; V was cut back by 4 bases and J by 2 bases. Per the germline V gene, CDR1 is SGHKS and CDR2 is YYEKEE (reference sequence). The CDR3 sequence: CASSRTGTGTYEQYF. DNA of the CDR3: TGTGCCAGCAGCAGGACCGGGACAGGAACCTACGAGCAGTACTTC.